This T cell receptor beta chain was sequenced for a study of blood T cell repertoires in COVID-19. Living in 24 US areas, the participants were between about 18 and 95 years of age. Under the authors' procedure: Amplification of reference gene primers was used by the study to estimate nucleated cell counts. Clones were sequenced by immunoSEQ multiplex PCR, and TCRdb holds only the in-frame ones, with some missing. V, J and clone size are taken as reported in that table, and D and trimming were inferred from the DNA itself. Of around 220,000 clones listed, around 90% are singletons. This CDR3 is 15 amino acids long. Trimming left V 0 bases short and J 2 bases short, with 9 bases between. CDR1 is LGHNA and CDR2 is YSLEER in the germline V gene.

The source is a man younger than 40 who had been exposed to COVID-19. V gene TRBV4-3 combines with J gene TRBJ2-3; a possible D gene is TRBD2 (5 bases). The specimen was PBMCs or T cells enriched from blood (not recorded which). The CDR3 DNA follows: TGCGCCAGCAGCCAAGAAGAGGGCCCCACAGATACGCAGTATTTT. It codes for CASSQEEGPTDTQYF.